Below, 5 T cell receptor beta chains from the same sample are listed, as sequenced in a study of blood T cell repertoires in COVID-19. Repertoires were generated with immunoSEQ multiplex PCR, while TCRdb's copy carries only in-frame clones and drops some. This sample has fewer than 55,000 clones; roughly 84% occur once, and the top ten carry roughly 1.5%. Sample: peripheral blood. These receptors all stem from a man in his fifties with acute or convalescent COVID-19.

In its sample, this clone was seen once. The chain joins TRBV7-8 to TRBJ1-5; weak D call: TRBD1 (5 bases). CDR1 is SGHVS, CDR2 FQNEAQ, per germline. The CDR3 length is 13 residues. V shed 1 base and J shed 7 bases, with 8 bases lying between them. CDR3 sequence reads: CASSLDRSQPQHF. The CDR3 nucleotides are TGTGCCAGCAGCTTAGACAGGTCCCAGCCCCAGCATTTT.

The chain uses TRBV6-4 and TRBJ2-1; a possible D gene is TRBD2 (5 bases). Germline V gene lookup returns CDR1 MRHNA and CDR2 SNTAGT. This CDR3 region has 15 residues. Trimming stripped 2 bases from V and 0 bases from J, with 8 bases between. In nucleotides, the CDR3 is TGTGCCAGCAGTGACAGCGGATACTCCTACAATGAGCAGTTCTTC. It codes for CASSDSGYSYNEQFF.

The J gene is TRBJ2-1, the V gene TRBV7-2; weak D call: TRBD2 (5 bases). The CDR3 is 14 residues long. The germline V gene has CDR1 SGHTA and CDR2 FQGNSA. V dropped 1 base and J dropped 4 bases, with 8 bases sitting between them. The CDR3 nucleotides are TGTGCCAGCAGCTTAGATCGGGGTTACAATGAGCAGTTCTTC. Protein product: CASSLDRGYNEQFF. Full variable domain (rest looked up from reference TRBV7-2 and TRBJ2-1): GAGVSQSPSNKVTEKGKDVELRCDPISGHTALYWYRQSLGQGLEFLIYFQGNSAPDKSGLPSDRFSAERTGGSVSTLTIQRTQQEDSAVYLCASSLDRGYNEQFFGPGTRLTVL.

This chain uses TRBV7-9 with TRBJ1-2; no definite D call. The CDR3 spans 11 residues. Trimming shortened V by 7 bases and J by 2 bases, and 5 bases separated the two germline ends. Per germline, CDR1 SEHNR and CDR2 FQNEAQ (reference sequence). CDR3 region: CASTLNYGYTF. CDR3 nucleotide sequence: TGTGCCAGCACTCTAAACTATGGCTACACCTTC.

The chain is built from TRBV9 and TRBJ2-1; TRBD2 matches 9 bases. The CDR3 sequence is 14 residues long. Germline CDR1 reads SGDLS; CDR2 reads YYNGEE. V dropped 3 bases and J dropped 6; count of bases not matched to a gene: 4. The CDR3 DNA reads TGTGCCAGCAGCGCGAGGACTAGCGCCAATGAGCAGTTCTTC. Protein product: CASSARTSANEQFF.